This TCR beta chain was identified during a study of T-cell reconstitution after alpha-beta-depleted transplantation in children. A TCRbeta library incorporating unique molecular identifiers was prepared. TCRdb reprocessed the PCR reads via MiXCR and lists one record per CDR3 protein. This sample has around 370,000 distinct CDR3 sequences, with approximately 10% found just once. The sample here was PBMCs from the stem cell graft donor, taken from the stem cell graft. The origin of this receptor is a human donor who donated a stem cell graft to a child with acute lymphoblastic leukemia.

The CDR3 sequence: CASLGTKQYF. Written as DNA, the CDR3 is TGTGCCAGCCTCGGGACAAAGCAGTACTTC. The chain has TRBV27 and TRBJ2-7; TRBD1 might be the D (6 bases). V was clipped by 8 bases and J by 8 bases, with 10 bases between them. The CDR3 totals 10 residues. Germline CDR1 and CDR2: MNHEY and SMNVEV (reference sequence).